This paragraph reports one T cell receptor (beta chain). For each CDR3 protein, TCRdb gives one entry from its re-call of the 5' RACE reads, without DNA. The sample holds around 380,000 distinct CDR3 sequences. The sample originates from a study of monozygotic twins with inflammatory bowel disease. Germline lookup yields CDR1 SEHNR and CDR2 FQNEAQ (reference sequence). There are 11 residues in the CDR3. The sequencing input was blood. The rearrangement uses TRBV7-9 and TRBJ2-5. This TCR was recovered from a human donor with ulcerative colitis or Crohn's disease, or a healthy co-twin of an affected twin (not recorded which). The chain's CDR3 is CASSFIETQYF.